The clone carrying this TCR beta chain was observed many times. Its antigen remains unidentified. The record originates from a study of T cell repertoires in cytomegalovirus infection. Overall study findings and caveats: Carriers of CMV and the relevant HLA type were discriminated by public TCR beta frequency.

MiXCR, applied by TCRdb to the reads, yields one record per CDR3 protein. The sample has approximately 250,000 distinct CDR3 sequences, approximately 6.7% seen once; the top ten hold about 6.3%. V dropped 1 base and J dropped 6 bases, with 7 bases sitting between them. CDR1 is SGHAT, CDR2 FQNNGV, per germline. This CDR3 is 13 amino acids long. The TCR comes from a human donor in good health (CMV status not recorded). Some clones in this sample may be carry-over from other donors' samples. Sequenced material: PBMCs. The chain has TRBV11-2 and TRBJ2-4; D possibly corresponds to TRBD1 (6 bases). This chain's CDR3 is CASSLARGNIQYF. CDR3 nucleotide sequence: TGTGCCAGCAGCTTAGCCAGGGGAAACATTCAGTACTTC.